Listed below are T cell receptor beta chains from one sample, sequenced in a study of blood T cell repertoires in COVID-19. Libraries were prepared by immunoSEQ multiplex PCR; TCRdb keeps only in-frame clonotypes and omits some of them. The table includes under 95,000 clones, around 79% detected once. Sequences were obtained from peripheral blood. All receptors derive from a man in his forties or fifties with acute or convalescent COVID-19. The CDR3 runs from the conserved cysteine through the conserved F or W. D genes are given only for firm matches. Only part of the rows carry a size: once, few, many, or a class if the clone is expanded.

abundance: -; d_gene: TRBD1; v_gene: TRBV5-6; j_gene: TRBJ2-7; len: 14; CDR3aa: CASSTGTGNYEQYF; CDR3nt: TGTGCCAGCAGCACTGGGACAGGGAACTACGAGCAGTACTTC
abundance: -; d_gene: TRBD1; v_gene: TRBV5-8; j_gene: TRBJ2-7; len: 16; CDR3aa: CASSLALGQGAYEQYF; CDR3nt: TGTGCCAGCAGCTTGGCCCTTGGACAGGGCGCCTACGAGCAGTACTTC
abundance: -; d_gene: TRBD1; v_gene: TRBV4-1; j_gene: TRBJ2-5; len: 16; CDR3aa: CASSQTRTGGQETQYF; CDR3nt: TGCGCCAGCAGCCAAACCCGGACAGGGGGCCAAGAGACCCAGTACTTC
abundance: -; d_gene: TRBD2; v_gene: TRBV7-3; j_gene: TRBJ2-1; len: 16; CDR3aa: CASSSSGGAFYNEQFF; CDR3nt: TGTGCCAGCAGTTCTAGCGGAGGTGCCTTCTACAATGAGCAGTTCTTC
abundance: -; d_gene: TRBD1; v_gene: TRBV5-5; j_gene: TRBJ1-5; len: 17; CDR3aa: CASSQSRDRGPDQPQHF; CDR3nt: TGTGCCAGCAGCCAGTCCCGGGACAGGGGCCCTGATCAGCCCCAGCATTTT
abundance: -; d_gene: -; v_gene: TRBV9; j_gene: TRBJ2-7; len: 14; CDR3aa: CASSVRDTLNEQYF; CDR3nt: TGTGCCAGCAGCGTCCGGGACACCCTTAACGAGCAGTACTTC
abundance: -; d_gene: -; v_gene: TRBV19; j_gene: TRBJ2-7; len: 11; CDR3aa: CASSERYEQYF; CDR3nt: TGTGCCAGTAGCGAGCGTTACGAGCAGTACTTC
abundance: -; d_gene: -; v_gene: TRBV18; j_gene: TRBJ1-1; len: 15; CDR3aa: CASSPTRGGYTEAFF; CDR3nt: TGTGCCAGCTCACCAACGAGGGGGGGGTACACTGAAGCTTTCTTT
abundance: few; d_gene: -; v_gene: TRBV28; j_gene: TRBJ2-2; len: 13; CDR3aa: CASSFTGAGELFF; CDR3nt: TGTGCCAGCAGTTTTACGGGGGCCGGGGAGCTGTTTTTT
abundance: -; d_gene: -; v_gene: TRBV19; j_gene: TRBJ2-3; len: 19; CDR3aa: CASSIGGLQGYTSTDTQYF; CDR3nt: TGTGCCAGTAGTATAGGAGGCCTTCAGGGATACACTAGCACAGATACGCAGTATTTT
abundance: -; d_gene: -; v_gene: TRBV5-4; j_gene: TRBJ2-1; len: 15; CDR3aa: CASSSNPSEYNEQFF; CDR3nt: TGTGCCAGCAGCTCCAACCCCTCCGAGTACAATGAGCAGTTCTTC
abundance: -; d_gene: TRBD1; v_gene: TRBV5-8; j_gene: TRBJ2-5; len: 14; CDR3aa: CASSSGQGPRTQYF; CDR3nt: TGTGCCAGCAGCTCTGGACAGGGTCCGAGGACCCAGTACTTC
abundance: -; d_gene: -; v_gene: TRBV18; j_gene: TRBJ1-2; len: 13; CDR3aa: CASSPPQGNGYTF; CDR3nt: TGTGCCAGCTCACCACCTCAGGGGAATGGCTACACCTTC
abundance: once; d_gene: -; v_gene: TRBV7-9; j_gene: TRBJ1-1; len: 14; CDR3aa: CASSLAEVNTEAFF; CDR3nt: TGTGCCAGCAGCTTAGCTGAGGTGAACACTGAAGCTTTCTTT
abundance: few; d_gene: -; v_gene: TRBV19; j_gene: TRBJ1-1; len: 15; CDR3aa: CASSIMASGDTEAFF; CDR3nt: TGTGCCAGTAGTATTATGGCGTCAGGGGACACTGAAGCTTTCTTT
abundance: -; d_gene: -; v_gene: TRBV19; j_gene: TRBJ2-3; len: 12; CDR3aa: CASRSSTDTQYF; CDR3nt: TGTGCCAGTAGGTCTAGCACAGATACGCAGTATTTT
abundance: -; d_gene: TRBD2; v_gene: TRBV29-1; j_gene: TRBJ2-3; len: 15; CDR3aa: CSAGTSSLVTDTQYF; CDR3nt: TGCAGCGCCGGGACTAGCTCCCTCGTGACAGATACGCAGTATTTT
abundance: -; d_gene: TRBD1; v_gene: TRBV15; j_gene: TRBJ1-1; len: 18; CDR3aa: CATSSAWGQGFGNTEAFF; CDR3nt: TGTGCCACCAGCAGTGCATGGGGACAGGGGTTCGGGAACACTGAAGCTTTCTTT
abundance: -; d_gene: TRBD1; v_gene: TRBV6-1; j_gene: TRBJ2-5; len: 17; CDR3aa: CASSAPSGTGPQETQYF; CDR3nt: TGTGCCAGCAGTGCCCCTTCGGGGACAGGGCCGCAGGAGACCCAGTACTTC
abundance: -; d_gene: TRBD1; v_gene: TRBV19; j_gene: TRBJ1-3; len: 16; CDR3aa: CASSIGTVYSGNTIYF; CDR3nt: TGTGCCAGTAGTATTGGGACAGTCTACTCTGGAAACACCATATATTTT
abundance: -; d_gene: -; v_gene: TRBV24-1; j_gene: TRBJ2-7; len: 13; CDR3aa: CATSDRDIYEQYF; CDR3nt: TGTGCCACCAGTGATCGGGACATCTACGAGCAGTACTTC
abundance: -; d_gene: -; v_gene: TRBV6-1; j_gene: TRBJ2-4; len: 17; CDR3aa: CASSGTVETPRGNIQYF; CDR3nt: TGTGCCAGCAGTGGGACAGTTGAAACCCCGCGCGGAAACATTCAGTACTTC
abundance: -; d_gene: TRBD1; v_gene: TRBV29-1; j_gene: TRBJ1-2; len: 14; CDR3aa: CSARRDSNNYGYTF; CDR3nt: TGCAGCGCGCGCCGGGACAGTAATAACTATGGCTACACCTTC
abundance: -; d_gene: -; v_gene: TRBV4-2; j_gene: TRBJ1-1; len: 15; CDR3aa: CASSQDWSPGGKAFF; CDR3nt: TGTGCCAGCAGCCAAGATTGGTCCCCGGGGGGCAAAGCTTTCTTT
abundance: few; d_gene: TRBD1; v_gene: TRBV7-9; j_gene: TRBJ1-1; len: 17; CDR3aa: CASSLGGSQGAGTEAFF; CDR3nt: TGTGCCAGCAGCTTAGGCGGGAGCCAGGGGGCGGGCACTGAAGCTTTCTTT
abundance: -; d_gene: TRBD2; v_gene: TRBV14; j_gene: TRBJ2-5; len: 14; CDR3aa: CASSPGLARETQYF; CDR3nt: TGTGCCAGCAGCCCGGGACTAGCGAGGGAGACCCAGTACTTC
abundance: once; d_gene: -; v_gene: TRBV5-4; j_gene: TRBJ1-2; len: 13; CDR3aa: CASSLSGAWGYTF; CDR3nt: TGTGCCAGCAGCTTATCAGGGGCGTGGGGCTACACCTTC
abundance: -; d_gene: -; v_gene: TRBV6-5; j_gene: TRBJ1-1; len: 14; CDR3aa: CASSYGGSETEAFF; CDR3nt: TGTGCCAGCAGTTACGGGGGCTCGGAAACTGAAGCTTTCTTT